This TCR beta chain was identified in a study of Ad26.COV2.S vaccination and SARS-CoV-2 variants. Study summary: The study gave Ad26.COV2.S intramuscularly, once or twice 56 days apart. Study-wide results and limits: Marked by substantial breadth, spike-specific CD8+ and CD4+ T cell responses were reportedly seen after vaccination.

Profiled with immunoSEQ multiplex PCR; TCRdb holds only in-frame clones, not every one. The table records about 680,000 clones, roughly 90% of them present only once. As concerns this clone: The target antigen is unknown.

Treatment defined: about 20 received Ad26.COV2.S at low or high dose, single or two shots; roughly five received placebo; per-sample allocation not given. Repertoires come from day 63 after the first vaccine or placebo injection. Germline assignment: CDR1 WNHNN and CDR2 SYGVQD (reference sequence). The CDR3 spans 16 residues. The V segment lost 8 bases and the J segment 2 bases; nucleotides outside the gene matches: 10. The chain joins TRBV10-1 to TRBJ1-3; 9 positions match TRBD1. This clonotype originated in a person between 18 and 65 years old who received the Ad26.COV2.S COVID-19 vaccine or a placebo. The sample consisted of peripheral blood, taken in a trial of Ad26.COV2.S vaccine versus placebo. DNA for the CDR3: TGCGCCAGCGGACCGGGACAGGGAAACCCTGGAAACACCATATATTTT. It codes for CASGPGQGNPGNTIYF.